Below, 32 T cell receptor beta chains from the same sample are listed, as sequenced in a study of T cells after posttransplantation cyclophosphamide. Sampled 1 year posttransplant, controls received myeloablative marrow transplants, methotrexate and a calcineurin inhibitor. The data were produced by immunoSEQ multiplex PCR, yet TCRdb's version contains in-frame clones alone and is incomplete. The table lists some 17,000 clones, roughly 80% of them singletons. The sequencing used PBMCs, collected roughly 470 days after allogeneic stem cell transplant with calcineurin inhibitor and methotrexate. Receptors originate from a male patient aged 25 to 39 who received an allogeneic stem cell transplant from an unrelated donor, was CMV-positive, and had acute and chronic GVHD. Part of the T cell pool may stem from the graft donor.

This clone came up a few times. This chain links TRBV15 with TRBJ2-3; D possibly corresponds to TRBD1 (6 bases). The CDR3 is 15 amino acids. V was pared by 3 bases and J by 4 bases, with 14 bases between. Germline CDR1 reads LNHNV; CDR2 reads YYDKDF (reference sequence). The CDR3 bases are TGTGCCACCAGCAGTGTAGGGGGACATGCAGATACGCAGTATTTT. Protein sequence: CATSSVGGHADTQYF.

The chain combines TRBV7-2 with TRBJ1-2, with D tentatively TRBD1 (5 bases). V lost 1 base to trimming and J lost 0 bases, with 12 bases between them. The CDR3 covers 16 residues. In germline, CDR1 is SGHTA, CDR2 FQGNSA. DNA for the CDR3: TGTGCCAGCAGCTTAGAGGCGACAGCACCTAACTATGGCTACACCTTC. This gives the protein CASSLEATAPNYGYTF.

This clone was observed a single time. This chain links TRBV6-5 with TRBJ2-3; 11 bases fit TRBD1. J was trimmed by 2 bases and V by 4 bases; bases with no gene match: 2. The CDR3 loop spans 15 amino acids. CDR1 and CDR2 (germline): MNHEY, SVGAGI. The CDR3 here is CASSWTGGYTDTQYF. CDR3 DNA sequence: TGTGCCAGCAGTTGGACAGGGGGCTACACAGATACGCAGTATTTT.

This rearrangement joins TRBV29-1 to TRBJ2-1; 8 bases align to TRBD2. CDR1 SQVTM and CDR2 ANQGSEA come from the germline V gene. The CDR3 has 13 residues. The CDR3 DNA sequence: TGCAGTTCCGGCGGGAGGTCCGGGAATGAGCAGTTCTTC. Its translation is CSSGGRSGNEQFF.

This sequence joins TRBV5-4 and TRBJ1-2; D is undetermined. The V gene's germline CDR1 is SGHNT and CDR2 YYREEE (reference sequence). The CDR3 sequence is 17 residues long. Trimming took off 0 bases at V and 11 bases at J, with 26 bases between the two ends. This CDR3 reads CASSLVGLAGASVGYTF. The CDR3 DNA is TGTGCCAGCAGCTTGGTTGGACTTGCAGGTGCAAGCGTGGGGTACACCTTC.

The CDR3 DNA is TGTGCCAGCAGTTACTTACAGGGGGGGGCTAACTATGGCTACACCTTC. Translation: CASSYLQGGANYGYTF. The genes are TRBV6-5 and TRBJ1-2; 8 nucleotides line up with TRBD1. Germline V CDR1 and CDR2: MNHEY, SVGAGI. The CDR3 runs to 16 residues. The V gene end was trimmed by 1 base and the J gene end by 0 bases; junction bases not matched to a gene: 4.

This clone is classed as medium-sized (0.01 to 0.1%). The rearrangement links TRBV28 to TRBJ1-1; 9 bases agree with TRBD1. The CDR3 runs to 14 residues. Germline CDR1 reads MDHEN; CDR2 reads SYDVKM. Losses at the gene ends were 4 bases for V and 6 bases for J; bases not matched to a gene: 6. CDR3 nucleotide sequence: TGTGCCAGCAGTTACAGGGGGCGTATCGCTGAAGCTTTCTTT. Translating it yields CASSYRGRIAEAFF.

The rearrangement uses TRBV5-1 and TRBJ1-1; D perhaps matches TRBD1 (5 bases). V was shortened by 0 bases and J by 5 bases, with 14 bases between the two germline ends. From germline, CDR1 is SGHRS and CDR2 YFSETQ. This CDR3 is 15 amino acids long. CDR3 sequence reads: CASSLDSGVLTEAFF. The CDR3 region has the DNA TGCGCCAGCAGCTTGGATTCGGGGGTCCTAACTGAAGCTTTCTTT. The whole variable domain, filled in from reference TRBV5-1 and TRBJ1-1, reads KAGVTQTPRYLIKTRGQQVTLSCSPISGHRSVSWYQQTPGQGLQFLFEYFSETQRNKGNFPGRFSGRQFSNSRSEMNVSTLELGDSALYLCASSLDSGVLTEAFFGQGTRLTVV.

This clone came up once. V and J are TRBV19 and TRBJ2-5; possibly TRBD2 for D (6 bases). The CDR3 sequence is 14 residues long. The germline V gene has CDR1 LNHDA and CDR2 SQIVND (reference sequence). Deletions cut 3 bases from V and 7 bases from J, with 15 bases between. The CDR3 nucleotides read TGTGCCAGTAGTATTCCTGCGGGGTCGGGGACCCAGTACTTC. Encoded protein: CASSIPAGSGTQYF. Filled out from reference TRBV19 and TRBJ2-5, the complete variable domain reads DGGITQSPKYLFRKEGQNVTLSCEQNLNHDAMYWYRQDPGQGLRLIYYSQIVNDFQKGDIAEGYSVSREKKESFPLTVTSAQKNPTAFYLCASSIPAGSGTQYFGPGTRLLVL.

The chain carries TRBV9 and TRBJ1-1; D is ambiguous. Germline V CDR1 and CDR2: SGDLS, YYNGEE. V was clipped by 0 bases and J by 7 bases, with 10 bases between them. The CDR3 covers 13 residues. CDR3 protein: CASSVAPSGEAFF. CDR3 in DNA: TGTGCCAGCAGCGTAGCCCCGTCAGGTGAAGCTTTCTTT.

The chain has TRBV19 and TRBJ2-3; TRBD1 aligns across 9 bases. The germline gives CDR1 LNHDA, CDR2 SQIVND (reference sequence). V lost 3 bases, J lost 6 bases, and 4 bases stayed unmatched. The CDR3 consists of 14 residues. The CDR3 region has the DNA TGTGCCAGTAGTATGGGACAGGGATGGGATACGCAGTATTTT. Its protein is CASSMGQGWDTQYF.

The chain combines TRBV11-2 with TRBJ2-5; no firm D call. CDR3 length: 11 amino acids. CDR1 SGHAT and CDR2 FQNNGV come from the germline V gene. Trimming stripped 5 bases from V and 5 bases from J, with 6 bases between. The CDR3 here is CASSPRETQYF. Written as DNA, the CDR3 is TGTGCCAGCAGCCCTAGGGAGACCCAGTACTTC. Combining the CDR3 with reference TRBV11-2 and TRBJ2-5 gives the whole variable domain EAGVAQSPRYKIIEKRQSVAFWCNPISGHATLYWYQQILGQGPKLLIQFQNNGVVDDSQLPKDRFSAERLKGVDSTLKIQPAKLEDSAVYLCASSPRETQYFGPGTRLLVL.

V gene TRBV29-1 combines with J gene TRBJ2-1, with 7 bases aligning to TRBD2. The germline V gene encodes CDR1 SQVTM and CDR2 ANQGSEA. The CDR3 has 14 residues. Losses at the gene ends were 4 bases for V and 2 bases for J; bases not matched to a gene: 5. The CDR3 DNA follows: TGCAGCGTTGGCGGGGGATCTGCCTACAATGAGCAGTTCTTC. It yields the protein CSVGGGSAYNEQFF.

This chain uses TRBV28 with TRBJ2-5; 16 nucleotides align to TRBD2. Germline V gene data show CDR1 as MDHEN and CDR2 as SYDVKM. V lost 8 bases and J lost 5; bases outside the gene matches: 8. The CDR3 spans 16 residues. In DNA form, the CDR3 reads TGTGCCAGCGAGGGGACTAGCGGGAGGGCCGGGGAGACCCAGTACTTC. This sequence encodes CASEGTSGRAGETQYF.

This clone was seen only once. CDR3 sequence reads: CASSSSPSYEQYF. In DNA, the CDR3 is TGTGCCAGCAGCTCAAGCCCTTCCTACGAGCAGTACTTC. The chain joins TRBV13 to TRBJ2-7; no reliable D call. Deletions cut 4 bases from V and 1 base from J, with 8 bases between. The CDR3 is 13 residues long. Germline V lookup: CDR1 PRHDT, CDR2 FYEKMQ (reference sequence). Filled out from reference TRBV13 and TRBJ2-7, the complete variable domain reads AAGVIQSPRHLIKEKRETATLKCYPIPRHDTVYWYQQGPGQDPQFLISFYEKMQSDKGSIPDRFSAQQFSDYHSELNMSSLELGDSALYFCASSSSPSYEQYFGPGTRLTVT.

The chain links TRBV6-6 to TRBJ1-3; 10 bases match TRBD1. V shed 5 bases, J shed 1 base, and the junction held 2 bases outside the gene matches. This CDR3 has 15 residues. The germline CDR1 and CDR2 sequences are MNHNY and SVGAGI (reference sequence). The CDR3 sequence is CASSGTGASGNTIYF. In DNA, the CDR3 is TGTGCCAGCAGTGGGACAGGGGCTTCTGGAAACACCATATATTTT.

The rearrangement links TRBV4-2 to TRBJ1-2, with a possible D match to TRBD1 (6 bases). V lost 0 bases and J lost 1, with 9 bases in between. Germline CDR1 is LGHNA and CDR2 is YNFKEQ. The CDR3 loop spans 15 amino acids. CDR3 region: CASSQEQGINYGYTF. The CDR3 DNA reads as TGTGCCAGCAGCCAAGAACAGGGCATTAACTATGGCTACACCTTC.

J is TRBJ1-1 and V is TRBV7-9; D is undetermined. The CDR3 extends over 13 amino acids. The germline gives CDR1 SEHNR, CDR2 FQNEAQ (reference sequence). V was pared by 7 bases and J by 7 bases, with 16 bases between. CDR3 loop: CASKGREDNEAFF. CDR3 DNA sequence: TGTGCCAGCAAAGGAAGGGAGGATAATGAAGCTTTCTTT.

The V and J genes are TRBV28 and TRBJ1-5, with 10 bases lining up with TRBD1. V was pared by 3 bases and J by 3 bases, with 5 bases of the junction left unmatched. Germline assignment: CDR1 MDHEN and CDR2 SYDVKM. This CDR3 region has 16 residues. The CDR3 DNA sequence: TGTGCCAGCAGTTTTTCGGACAGGGGGAACAATCAGCCCCAGCATTTT. This sequence encodes CASSFSDRGNNQPQHF.

This clone was seen a single time. The chain recombines TRBV28 with TRBJ1-4; 8 nucleotides match TRBD1. The CDR3 spans 16 residues. V shed 1 base and J 8 bases; nucleotides not matched to a gene: 9. Germline values: CDR1 MDHEN, CDR2 SYDVKM. The CDR3 is CASSLFGQGAGEKLFF. Here the CDR3 DNA reads TGTGCCAGCAGTTTATTTGGGCAGGGGGCGGGGGAAAAACTGTTTTTT.

The rearrangement links TRBV7-3 to TRBJ2-1; D is ambiguous. V lost 5 bases to trimming and J lost 6 bases, with 17 bases between them. Germline V CDR1 and CDR2: SGHTA, FQGTGA. The CDR3 loop spans 15 amino acids. CDR3 sequence reads: CASSRSLETPNEQFF. CDR3 nucleotide sequence: TGTGCCAGCAGCCGAAGCTTAGAAACGCCCAATGAGCAGTTCTTC.

V is TRBV7-3 and J is TRBJ2-3; D may be TRBD2 (6 bases). Per germline, CDR1 SGHTA and CDR2 FQGTGA. CDR3 length equals 14 residues. Trimming removed 5 bases at V and 6 bases at J, with 15 bases between. DNA for the CDR3: TGTGCCAGCAGCGCCCAAGTCCGGGGGGATACGCAGTATTTT. As protein: CASSAQVRGDTQYF.

The chain uses TRBV28 and TRBJ2-5, with TRBD2 as a possible D gene (6 bases). The V and J ends lost 2 bases and 3 bases respectively, with 13 bases between them. CDR3 size: 15 residues. Germline CDR1 MDHEN, CDR2 SYDVKM. The CDR3 loop is CASSLDRGTEETQYF. The CDR3 coding sequence is TGTGCCAGCAGTTTAGATCGGGGGACCGAAGAGACCCAGTACTTC.

This chain uses TRBV7-9 with TRBJ1-2; no clear D gene. From germline, CDR1 is SEHNR and CDR2 FQNEAQ (reference sequence). There are 16 residues in the CDR3. Between the trimmed V and J ends, which lost 3 bases and 8 bases, there was a span of 22 bases. CDR3 sequence: CASSFIKIMIDGGYTF. The CDR3, as DNA: TGTGCCAGCAGCTTTATTAAAATCATGATCGACGGGGGCTACACCTTC.

This clone appeared a single time. The CDR3 spells CASSGLDTDTQYF. DNA of the CDR3: TGTGCCAGCAGTGGACTAGACACAGATACGCAGTATTTT. The V gene is TRBV6-5, the J gene TRBJ2-3; TRBD2 aligns across 7 bases. The ends lost 5 bases at V and 2 bases at J; junction bases unmatched: 1. Germline CDR1 reads MNHEY; CDR2 reads SVGAGI. The CDR3 totals 13 residues.

V and J are TRBV11-2 and TRBJ1-1, with unresolved D. The V and J ends lost 0 bases and 7 bases respectively, with 12 bases between them. Germline V gene sequence: CDR1 SGHAT, CDR2 FQNNGV. The CDR3 totals 14 residues. CDR3 DNA sequence: TGTGCCAGCAGCTTAGATATAAGCAGAGGTGAAGCTTTCTTT. Protein sequence: CASSLDISRGEAFF.

J is TRBJ1-1 and V is TRBV9, with 10 bases that match TRBD1. V dropped 3 bases and J dropped 0; count of bases not matched to a gene: 8. The CDR3 contains 17 residues. The germline gives CDR1 SGDLS, CDR2 YYNGEE. The CDR3 DNA sequence: TGTGCCAGCAGCGCGACAGGGGGCAGAGGGATGAACACTGAAGCTTTCTTT. Its protein product is CASSATGGRGMNTEAFF.

This chain links TRBV12-5 with TRBJ2-3; unclear D gene. The CDR3 totals 14 residues. Trimming removed 1 base at V and 6 bases at J, with 11 bases between. CDR1 and CDR2 from the germline V gene are LGHNT and FRNRAP. Written as DNA, the CDR3 is TGTGCTAGTGGTTTGGCGACTCCCCGGGATACGCAGTATTTT. Its translation: CASGLATPRDTQYF.

A single count supports this clone. The sample has other DNA sequences that encode this CDR3 too. V usage is TRBV18 and J usage is TRBJ2-3, with D unclear. The CDR3 runs 16 residues. Germline assignment: CDR1 KGHSH and CDR2 LQKENI. Trimming shortened V by 3 bases and J by 0 bases, and 13 bases separated the two germline ends. DNA for the CDR3: TGTGCCAGCTCACCGTTGACGGAGTCAAGCACAGATACGCAGTATTTT. Translated: CASSPLTESSTDTQYF.

The chain recombines TRBV18 with TRBJ1-5; TRBD1 is a possible D gene (5 bases). The CDR3 is made up of 13 amino acids. Deletions cut 3 bases from V and 4 bases from J, with 7 bases between. Germline V lookup: CDR1 KGHSH, CDR2 LQKENI. Written as DNA, the CDR3 is TGTGCCAGCTCACCGACAGATAATCAGCCCCAGCATTTT. Its translation is CASSPTDNQPQHF.

This clone showed up just once. V usage is TRBV11-3 and J usage is TRBJ2-5, with 16 bases identical to TRBD2. The CDR3 has 17 residues. The V gene's germline CDR1 is SGHNT and CDR2 YENEEA. V shed 5 bases and J 4 bases; nucleotides not matched to a gene: 7. The CDR3 region has the DNA TGTGCCAGCAGCCTGGGACTAGCGGGAGGGCCGAGAGAGACCCAGTACTTC. This gives the protein CASSLGLAGGPRETQYF.

The rearrangement links TRBV18 to TRBJ2-1; 13 bases are a match to TRBD2. The CDR3 has 15 residues. The germline V gene encodes CDR1 KGHSH and CDR2 LQKENI. V lost 2 bases to trimming and J lost 7 bases; unmatched junction nucleotides: 2. The CDR3 sequence: CASSPTSGGANEQFF. The CDR3 DNA follows: TGTGCCAGCTCACCAACTAGCGGGGGGGCAAATGAGCAGTTCTTC. Looking up the rest from reference TRBV18 and TRBJ2-1 gives the full variable domain: NAGVMQNPRHLVRRRGQEARLRCSPMKGHSHVYWYRQLPEEGLKFMVYLQKENIIDESGMPKERFSAEFPKEGPSILRIQQVVRGDSAAYFCASSPTSGGANEQFFGPGTRLTVL.